Given below is one TCR beta chain in context. Its specificity is not known. The trim removed 6 bases at V and 4 bases at J, leaving 1 base unmatched. Germline V gene data show CDR1 as MNHEY and CDR2 as SVGAGI. CDR3 length: 12 amino acids. This table comes from immunoSEQ multiplex PCR, and its TCRdb copy is limited to in-frame clones, with some not included. The sample has more than 100,000 clones, around 91% seen once. This specimen belongs to a study of T cell responses to AZD1222 COVID-19 vaccine. Study at large: Analyses pooled second doses at about 4 or about 12 weeks.

Study findings and constraints: In all cases, repertoires were sampled only after the peak T cell response.

This clonotype was obtained from an adult in good health. The J gene is TRBJ2-7, the V gene TRBV6-5; the match to TRBD1 covers 9 bases. The source material was peripheral blood, sampled on day 0 of AZD1222 vaccination. CDR3 residues: CASRDRGYEQYF. The CDR3 DNA reads as TGTGCCAGCAGGGACAGGGGTTACGAGCAGTACTTC.